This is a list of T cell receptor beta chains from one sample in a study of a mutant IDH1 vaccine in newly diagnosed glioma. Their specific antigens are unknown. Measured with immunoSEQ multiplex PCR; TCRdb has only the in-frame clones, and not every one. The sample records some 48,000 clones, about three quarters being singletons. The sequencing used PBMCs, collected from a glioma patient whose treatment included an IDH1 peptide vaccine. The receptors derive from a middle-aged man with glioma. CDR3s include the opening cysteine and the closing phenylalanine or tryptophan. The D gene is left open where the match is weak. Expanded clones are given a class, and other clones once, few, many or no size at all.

cdr3_aa: CAAGREGTEAFF
cdr3_nt: TGTGCCGCAGGCAGGGAGGGGACTGAAGCTTTCTTT
j_call: TRBJ1-1
d_call: NA
v_call: TRBV10-3
clone_size: NA

cdr3_aa: CASRWTHTGGKADEQYF
cdr3_nt: TGTGCAAGTCGCTGGACACATACAGGGGGAAAGGCTGACGAGCAGTACTTC
j_call: TRBJ2-7
d_call: NA
v_call: TRBV12-2
clone_size: NA

cdr3_aa: CASSPLASGSFTEQFF
cdr3_nt: TGTGCCAGCAGCCCCCTAGCTAGCGGGAGTTTCACTGAGCAGTTCTTC
j_call: TRBJ2-1
d_call: TRBD2
v_call: TRBV6-4
clone_size: NA

cdr3_aa: CASRAGGGLTTEAFF
cdr3_nt: TGCGCCAGCAGGGCGGGCGGGGGCCTAACGACTGAAGCTTTCTTT
j_call: TRBJ1-1
d_call: NA
v_call: TRBV5-1
clone_size: NA

cdr3_aa: CASSMTGRDQPQHF
cdr3_nt: TGTGCCAGTAGTATGACAGGGAGGGATCAGCCCCAGCATTTT
j_call: TRBJ1-5
d_call: TRBD1
v_call: TRBV19
clone_size: NA

cdr3_aa: CASSQGRVNYNEQFF
cdr3_nt: TGTGCCAGCAGCCAAGGCAGGGTGAACTACAATGAGCAGTTCTTC
j_call: TRBJ2-1
d_call: NA
v_call: TRBV4-2
clone_size: once

cdr3_aa: CASSVLAGGGETQYF
cdr3_nt: TGTGCCAGCAGTGTACTAGCGGGAGGAGGAGAGACCCAGTACTTC
j_call: TRBJ2-5
d_call: TRBD2
v_call: TRBV6-1
clone_size: NA

cdr3_aa: CASSPAGAPANYGYTF
cdr3_nt: TGTGCCAGCAGCCCCGCGGGAGCACCGGCTAACTATGGCTACACCTTC
j_call: TRBJ1-2
d_call: NA
v_call: TRBV28
clone_size: NA

cdr3_aa: CAWRTGPNSPQHF
cdr3_nt: TGTGCCTGGAGGACAGGGCCTAATTCGCCCCAGCATTTT
j_call: TRBJ1-5
d_call: TRBD1
v_call: TRBV30
clone_size: NA

cdr3_aa: CASSSPDLTEAFF
cdr3_nt: TGTGCCAGCAGCTCCCCCGACCTCACTGAAGCTTTCTTT
j_call: TRBJ1-1
d_call: NA
v_call: TRBV27
clone_size: NA

cdr3_aa: CASSPRDRDTQYF
cdr3_nt: TGTGCCAGCAGCCCCCGGGACAGGGATACGCAGTATTTT
j_call: TRBJ2-3
d_call: TRBD1
v_call: TRBV7-2
clone_size: few

cdr3_aa: CSVLRDRDSGGYTF
cdr3_nt: TGCAGCGTTCTCCGGGACAGGGACTCCGGCGGCTACACCTTC
j_call: TRBJ1-2
d_call: TRBD1
v_call: TRBV29-1
clone_size: NA

cdr3_aa: CASSEQPTSYEQYF
cdr3_nt: TGTGCCAGCAGTGAACAACCAACCTCCTACGAGCAGTACTTC
j_call: TRBJ2-7
d_call: NA
v_call: TRBV2
clone_size: few

cdr3_aa: CASSLRDPESSGANVLTF
cdr3_nt: TGCGCCAGCAGCCTCCGGGACCCAGAGAGCTCTGGGGCCAACGTCCTGACTTTC
j_call: TRBJ2-6
d_call: NA
v_call: TRBV5-1
clone_size: once

cdr3_aa: CASSLLTGYEAFF
cdr3_nt: TGTGCCAGCAGTTTACTTACGGGGTACGAAGCTTTCTTT
j_call: TRBJ1-1
d_call: NA
v_call: TRBV28
clone_size: once

cdr3_aa: CASGAANTGELFF
cdr3_nt: TGTGCCAGCGGCGCGGCGAACACCGGGGAGCTGTTTTTT
j_call: TRBJ2-2
d_call: NA
v_call: TRBV6-5
clone_size: NA

cdr3_aa: CASSLGQGQETQYF
cdr3_nt: TGTGCCAGCAGCCTCGGACAGGGGCAAGAGACCCAGTACTTC
j_call: TRBJ2-5
d_call: TRBD1
v_call: TRBV7-7
clone_size: NA

cdr3_aa: CASSSSGQGNTEAFF
cdr3_nt: TGTGCCAGCAGCTCATCGGGACAGGGGAACACTGAAGCTTTCTTT
j_call: TRBJ1-1
d_call: TRBD1
v_call: TRBV7-2
clone_size: NA

cdr3_aa: CASSDLGLRAFF
cdr3_nt: TGTGCCAGCAGTGATCTGGGCCTCCGAGCTTTCTTT
j_call: TRBJ1-1
d_call: NA
v_call: TRBV6-1
clone_size: NA

cdr3_aa: CASRPRLTNTGELFF
cdr3_nt: TGTGCCAGCAGACCGAGGCTAACAAACACCGGGGAGCTGTTTTTT
j_call: TRBJ2-2
d_call: NA
v_call: TRBV27
clone_size: NA

cdr3_aa: CASSFRWQGTVENEQFF
cdr3_nt: TGTGCCAGCAGCTTTAGATGGCAGGGAACCGTTGAGAATGAGCAGTTCTTC
j_call: TRBJ2-1
d_call: NA
v_call: TRBV11-3
clone_size: NA

cdr3_aa: CASSLTGLAGAREQYF
cdr3_nt: TGTGCCAGCTCACTTACGGGACTAGCGGGAGCTCGGGAGCAGTACTTC
j_call: TRBJ2-7
d_call: TRBD2
v_call: TRBV18
clone_size: NA

cdr3_aa: CASSLISLQETQYF
cdr3_nt: TGTGCCAGCAGCTTAATATCTCTCCAAGAGACCCAGTACTTC
j_call: TRBJ2-5
d_call: NA
v_call: TRBV7-9
clone_size: NA

cdr3_aa: CASSRSGRWDTQYF
cdr3_nt: TGTGCCAGCAGCCGGAGCGGGAGGTGGGATACGCAGTATTTT
j_call: TRBJ2-3
d_call: TRBD2
v_call: TRBV7-2
clone_size: NA

cdr3_aa: CASRRTRPEKLFF
cdr3_nt: TGTGCCAGCAGAAGGACGAGACCTGAAAAACTGTTTTTT
j_call: TRBJ1-4
d_call: NA
v_call: TRBV25-1
clone_size: NA

cdr3_aa: CASSGDRFYSNQPQHF
cdr3_nt: TGTGCCAGCAGTGGGGACAGATTCTATAGCAATCAGCCCCAGCATTTT
j_call: TRBJ1-5
d_call: TRBD1
v_call: TRBV6-1
clone_size: NA

cdr3_aa: CASSQEGLQVFTDTQYF
cdr3_nt: TGCGCCAGCAGCCAAGAAGGGCTACAGGTGTTCACAGATACGCAGTATTTT
j_call: TRBJ2-3
d_call: NA
v_call: TRBV4-1
clone_size: NA

cdr3_aa: CASSTNPPQEGPRDTQYF
cdr3_nt: TGTGCCAGTAGTACGAACCCCCCCCAGGAGGGTCCCCGGGATACGCAGTATTTT
j_call: TRBJ2-3
d_call: NA
v_call: TRBV19
clone_size: NA

cdr3_aa: CSLVEVDTQYF
cdr3_nt: TGCAGCTTAGTAGAGGTGGATACGCAGTATTTT
j_call: TRBJ2-3
d_call: NA
v_call: TRBV20-1
clone_size: NA

cdr3_aa: CASSFVLWETQYF
cdr3_nt: TGTGCCAGCAGTTTCGTACTATGGGAGACCCAGTACTTC
j_call: TRBJ2-5
d_call: NA
v_call: TRBV2
clone_size: NA

cdr3_aa: CASSFNEKLFF
cdr3_nt: TGTGCCAGCAGCTTTAATGAAAAACTGTTTTTT
j_call: TRBJ1-4
d_call: NA
v_call: TRBV5-6
clone_size: NA

cdr3_aa: CASKPGSNMNEQYF
cdr3_nt: TGTGCCAGCAAGCCCGGGAGTAATATGAACGAGCAGTACTTC
j_call: TRBJ2-7
d_call: NA
v_call: TRBV2
clone_size: NA

cdr3_aa: CASRIIVRVLTDTQYF
cdr3_nt: TGTGCCAGCAGGATAATTGTGCGGGTTCTCACAGATACGCAGTATTTT
j_call: TRBJ2-3
d_call: NA
v_call: TRBV27
clone_size: NA

cdr3_aa: CASSELGSGSGNEQFF
cdr3_nt: TGTGCCAGCAGTGAACTAGGTAGCGGGAGCGGGAATGAGCAGTTCTTC
j_call: TRBJ2-1
d_call: TRBD2
v_call: TRBV6-1
clone_size: NA

cdr3_aa: CASSLAGPYGYTF
cdr3_nt: TGTGCCAGCAGTTTAGCAGGGCCCTATGGCTACACCTTC
j_call: TRBJ1-2
d_call: NA
v_call: TRBV28
clone_size: NA

cdr3_aa: CASSQVQVNEKLFF
cdr3_nt: TGTGCCAGCAGCCAAGTCCAGGTTAATGAAAAACTGTTTTTT
j_call: TRBJ1-4
d_call: NA
v_call: TRBV14
clone_size: once

cdr3_aa: CASSSRDQQTLAKNIQYF
cdr3_nt: TGTGCCAGCAGCTCCCGGGACCAACAAACCCTAGCCAAAAACATTCAGTACTTC
j_call: TRBJ2-4
d_call: NA
v_call: TRBV7-2
clone_size: NA

cdr3_aa: CASSRSVGSSYEQYF
cdr3_nt: TGTGCCAGCAGCCGAAGTGTTGGGAGCTCCTACGAGCAGTACTTC
j_call: TRBJ2-7
d_call: NA
v_call: TRBV7-2
clone_size: NA

cdr3_aa: CASSLRLAGTYEQYF
cdr3_nt: TGTGCCAGCAGCTTACGTCTAGCGGGGACCTACGAGCAGTACTTC
j_call: TRBJ2-7
d_call: TRBD2
v_call: TRBV5-4
clone_size: NA

cdr3_aa: CASRPDRVQETQYF
cdr3_nt: TGTGCCAGCAGGCCTGACAGGGTCCAAGAGACCCAGTACTTC
j_call: TRBJ2-5
d_call: TRBD1
v_call: TRBV28
clone_size: once

cdr3_aa: CASRPYSGSKETQYF
cdr3_nt: TGTGCCAGCCGTCCTTATAGCGGGAGCAAAGAGACCCAGTACTTC
j_call: TRBJ2-5
d_call: TRBD2
v_call: TRBV5-4
clone_size: NA

cdr3_aa: CASSLAQQNPSGANVLTF
cdr3_nt: TGTGCCAGCAGCTTAGCGCAACAGAACCCCTCTGGGGCCAACGTCCTGACTTTC
j_call: TRBJ2-6
d_call: NA
v_call: TRBV7-9
clone_size: NA

cdr3_aa: CASSLNRANTEAFF
cdr3_nt: TGTGCCAGCAGCTTAAACAGGGCGAACACTGAAGCTTTCTTT
j_call: TRBJ1-1
d_call: NA
v_call: TRBV11-2
clone_size: many

cdr3_aa: CATSRVISAPGANVLTF
cdr3_nt: TGTGCCACCAGCAGAGTGATATCAGCGCCTGGGGCCAACGTCCTGACTTTC
j_call: TRBJ2-6
d_call: NA
v_call: TRBV15
clone_size: NA